Following are 24 T cell receptor beta chains from one sample sequenced in a study of T cells in localized non-small cell lung cancer. TCRdb keeps only in-frame clones here, not all; method: immunoSEQ multiplex PCR. The table has tens of thousands of clones, around 82% seen once. This specimen consisted of peripheral blood, obtained before any cancer treatment. The receptors originated from an older male donor with stage II squamous cell lung carcinoma.

The chain is built from TRBV19 and TRBJ2-1, with 8 bases matching TRBD1. Germline CDR1 and CDR2: LNHDA and SQIVND (reference sequence). With V trimmed by 5 bases and J by 5 bases, 14 bases remained unmatched. The CDR3 runs 17 residues. CDR3 coding DNA: TGTGCCAGTAGTGACCTGAGCCGACGGACAGGGAACAATGAGCAGTTCTTC. Amino acid sequence: CASSDLSRRTGNNEQFF.

V usage is TRBV7-9 and J usage is TRBJ2-2; D gene uncertain. CDR1 is SEHNR, CDR2 FQNEAQ, per germline (reference sequence). The germline V and J ends were trimmed by 4 bases and 1 base, with 4 bases remaining between them. The CDR3 loop spans 13 amino acids. DNA for the CDR3: TGTGCCAGCAGCTCAGAGAACACCGGGGAGCTGTTTTTT. Amino acids: CASSSENTGELFF.

The chain has TRBV6-6 and TRBJ2-7; D may be TRBD1 (7 bases). From germline, CDR1 is MNHNY and CDR2 SVGAGI (reference sequence). V was cut by 6 bases and J by 4 bases, with 13 bases left in between. The CDR3 length is 13 residues. CDR3 nucleotide sequence: TGTGCCAGCAGCCAGGGGGGTCTGTACGAGCAGTACTTC. Protein sequence: CASSQGGLYEQYF.

The genes are TRBV15 and TRBJ1-5; tentatively, D is TRBD1 (6 bases). Germline loops: CDR1 LNHNV, CDR2 YYDKDF (reference sequence). V was trimmed by 8 bases and J by 2 bases, leaving 13 bases between them. The length of the CDR3 is 14 residues. The CDR3 sequence: CATGKAGGNQPQHF. The CDR3 region has the DNA TGTGCCACCGGGAAGGCAGGGGGCAATCAGCCCCAGCATTTT.

CDR3 sequence: CASSKVSSALTKDEQFF. For the CDR3, the DNA is TGTGCCAGCAGCAAAGTTTCTAGCGCGCTAACGAAGGATGAGCAGTTCTTC. The chain couples TRBV21-1 to TRBJ2-1; TRBD2, the table's D call, lacks a check against the DNA. TRBV21-1 is a listed pseudogene. The CDR3 extends over 17 amino acids.

The V call is TRBV6-5, the J call TRBJ1-1; D gene uncertain. The CDR3 is 10 residues long. Looked up from germline, CDR1 is MNHEY and CDR2 is SVGAGI. Trimming removed 10 bases from V and 4 bases from J, with 7 bases in between. The chain's CDR3 is CATAGTEAFF. CDR3 DNA sequence: TGTGCCACGGCCGGCACTGAAGCTTTCTTT.

To note about this clone: The sample holds other DNA sequences that translate to the same CDR3. The chain carries TRBV27 and TRBJ2-5, with D unresolved. The germline V and J ends were trimmed by 3 bases and 2 bases, with 10 bases remaining between them. CDR3 size: 14 residues. Germline CDR1 reads MNHEY; CDR2 reads SMNVEV (reference sequence). CDR3 DNA sequence: TGTGCCAGCAGTTTGTATCGCGGTCAAGAGACCCAGTACTTC. Protein sequence: CASSLYRGQETQYF.

This clone was seen once. The chain carries TRBV21-1 and TRBJ1-6; the D segment call TRBD1 is taken from the table without a DNA check. TRBV21-1 is a recognized pseudogene. The CDR3 is 16 amino acids. The CDR3 DNA reads as TGTGCCAGCACCTTCTCGACAAGCCTCTATAATTCACCCCTCCACTTT. Translated, it gives CASTFSTSLYNSPLHF.

The chain uses TRBV7-9 and TRBJ1-1, with D perhaps matching TRBD1 (5 bases). CDR3 length: 14 residues. Germline V gives CDR1 SEHNR, CDR2 FQNEAQ (reference sequence). The V end lost 8 bases, the J end lost 1 base, and 14 bases lay between the germline ends. The CDR3 region has the DNA TGTGCCAGCCCCAGGGAGGGGACGAACACTGAAGCTTTCTTT. Protein sequence: CASPREGTNTEAFF.

The chain combines TRBV19 with TRBJ1-1; the D gene is possibly TRBD1 (5 bases). This CDR3 spans 14 amino acids. Per germline, CDR1 LNHDA and CDR2 SQIVND (reference sequence). The V gene lost 3 bases and the J gene lost 2 bases, with 10 bases spanning the gap. The CDR3 nucleotides read TGTGCCAGTAGTATTCTTCGGGACAACACTGAAGCTTTCTTT. Translated, it gives CASSILRDNTEAFF.

This chain links TRBV7-9 with TRBJ1-1; maybe TRBD1 (5 bases). The CDR3 extends over 13 amino acids. CDR1 SEHNR and CDR2 FQNEAQ come from the germline V gene (reference sequence). V was clipped by 5 bases and J by 8 bases, with 15 bases between them. CDR3 amino acids: CASSIRDGKEAFF. DNA for the CDR3: TGTGCCAGCAGCATCCGGGACGGTAAAGAAGCTTTCTTT.

This chain uses TRBV2 with TRBJ2-5, with 11 bases that match TRBD2. V shed 7 bases and J 3 bases; nucleotides not matched to a gene: 1. The CDR3 extends over 13 amino acids. Germline lookup yields CDR1 SNHLY and CDR2 FYNNEI. The CDR3 here is CASKLAGEETQYF. The DNA of the CDR3 is TGTGCCAGCAAACTAGCGGGGGAAGAGACCCAGTACTTC.

J is TRBJ1-4 and V is TRBV30, with TRBD1 identical over 7 bases. Germline CDR1 GTSNPN, CDR2 SVGIG (reference sequence). The CDR3 consists of 16 residues. After removal of 7 bases from V and 4 bases from J, the junction contained 15 bases not matched to a gene. The CDR3 loop reads CASNDEQGLINEKLFF. In DNA, the CDR3 is TGTGCCTCTAACGACGAACAGGGGTTGATTAATGAAAAACTGTTTTTT. Variable domain in full (rest from reference TRBV30 and TRBJ1-4): SQTIHQWPATLVQPVGSPLSLECTVEGTSNPNLYWYRQAAGRGLQLLFYSVGIGQISSEVPQNLSASRPQDRQFILSSKKLLLSDSGFYLCASNDEQGLINEKLFFGSGTQLSVL.

The chain couples TRBV2 to TRBJ2-5; 8 bases fit TRBD2. Trimming at V came to 7 bases and at J to 2 bases, leaving 6 bases not matched to a gene. The CDR3 length is 14 residues. CDR1 is SNHLY and CDR2 is FYNNEI in the germline V gene. In DNA, the CDR3 is TGTGCCAGCACTGTAGCGGGGACACAAGAGACCCAGTACTTC. This translates into CASTVAGTQETQYF.

The V and J genes are TRBV11-2 and TRBJ1-4; D may be TRBD1 (5 bases). V dropped 5 bases and J dropped 7 bases, with 14 bases sitting between them. Germline V gene lookup returns CDR1 SGHAT and CDR2 FQNNGV. This CDR3 comprises 14 residues. The CDR3 DNA sequence: TGTGCCAGCAGCACTGCAGGGTGGGCTGAAAAACTGTTTTTT. Translation: CASSTAGWAEKLFF. Combining the CDR3 with reference TRBV11-2 and TRBJ1-4 gives the whole variable domain EAGVAQSPRYKIIEKRQSVAFWCNPISGHATLYWYQQILGQGPKLLIQFQNNGVVDDSQLPKDRFSAERLKGVDSTLKIQPAKLEDSAVYLCASSTAGWAEKLFFGSGTQLSVL.

CDR3 amino acids: CAWSSGGYEQYF. The CDR3 nucleotides read TGTGCCTGGTCTAGCGGGGGCTACGAGCAGTACTTC. V usage is TRBV30 and J usage is TRBJ2-7, with 10 nucleotides matching TRBD2. The ends lost 5 bases at V and 3 bases at J; junction bases unmatched: 1. The CDR3 sequence is 12 residues long. The germline CDR1 and CDR2 sequences are GTSNPN and SVGIG (reference sequence).

V gene TRBV11-1 combines with J gene TRBJ2-2; D gene uncertain. Trimming removed 1 base from V and 5 bases from J, with 11 bases in between. CDR1 and CDR2 (germline): SGHAT, FQDESV (reference sequence). This CDR3 has 15 residues. CDR3 protein: CASSLDWVRTGELFF. As DNA, the CDR3 is TGTGCCAGCAGCTTAGACTGGGTTAGGACCGGGGAGCTGTTTTTT. Full variable domain (missing parts from reference TRBV11-1 and TRBJ2-2): EAEVAQSPRYKITEKSQAVAFWCDPISGHATLYWYRQILGQGPELLVQFQDESVVDDSQLPKDRFSAERLKGVDSTLKIQPAELGDSAMYLCASSLDWVRTGELFFGEGSRLTVL.

V usage is TRBV2 and J usage is TRBJ2-5, with unresolved D. The CDR3 sequence is 14 residues long. Trimming cost V 3 bases and J 4 bases, with 12 bases left between them. Germline values: CDR1 SNHLY, CDR2 FYNNEI. CDR3 in amino acids: CASSDAVQRETQYF. CDR3 sequence (DNA): TGTGCCAGCAGTGACGCGGTCCAGCGAGAGACCCAGTACTTC.

The chain recombines TRBV30 with TRBJ1-2, with D possibly matching TRBD1 (5 bases). The CDR3 is 15 amino acids. Germline V gene sequence: CDR1 GTSNPN, CDR2 SVGIG (reference sequence). The germline V and J ends were trimmed by 0 bases and 1 base, with 12 bases remaining between them. Here the CDR3 reads CAWSVQGGINYGYTF. The DNA of the CDR3 is TGTGCCTGGAGTGTTCAGGGAGGGATTAACTATGGCTACACCTTC.

J is TRBJ2-2 and V is TRBV7-2, with 9 bases aligning to TRBD2. The trim removed 7 bases at V and 3 bases at J, leaving 9 bases unmatched. The CDR3 has 16 amino acids. The germline V gene encodes CDR1 SGHTA and CDR2 FQGNSA. CDR3 residues: CASILSGGAYTGELFF. The DNA for the CDR3 is TGTGCCAGCATCCTTAGCGGGGGCGCCTACACCGGGGAGCTGTTTTTT.

The rearrangement joins TRBV7-8 to TRBJ1-1; TRBD1 matches 7 bases. Germline loops: CDR1 SGHVS, CDR2 FQNEAQ. V shed 5 bases, J shed 4 bases, and the junction held 10 bases outside the gene matches. This CDR3 is 15 amino acids long. The CDR3 coding sequence is TGTGCCAGCAGCAGTCCAGGGGGAGGGTCCACTGAAGCTTTCTTT. Translated: CASSSPGGGSTEAFF.

This rearrangement joins TRBV2 to TRBJ1-2, with TRBD1 identical over 7 bases. Looked up from germline, CDR1 is SNHLY and CDR2 is FYNNEI. The CDR3 runs 13 residues. The junction had 4 bases not matched to a gene; V was cut back by 6 bases and J by 3 bases. The CDR3 DNA sequence: TGTGCCAGCAGCCCGCAGGGGGACTATGGCTACACCTTC. This translates into CASSPQGDYGYTF. Full variable domain (missing parts from reference TRBV2 and TRBJ1-2): EPEVTQTPSHQVTQMGQEVILRCVPISNHLYFYWYRQILGQKVEFLVSFYNNEISEKSEIFDDQFSVERPDGSNFTLKIRSTKLEDSAMYFCASSPQGDYGYTFGSGTRLTVV.

The CDR3 region is CASSFAGAKDEQYF. The CDR3 bases are TGTGCCAGCAGTTTTGCCGGCGCGAAGGACGAGCAGTACTTC. The chain carries TRBV5-4 and TRBJ2-7; no definite D call. This CDR3 region has 14 residues. Germline V gene sequence: CDR1 SGHNT, CDR2 YYREEE (reference sequence). V was shortened by 5 bases and J by 5 bases, with 17 bases between the two germline ends.

This clone was recorded only once. The chain couples TRBV30 to TRBJ2-7; 13 nucleotides match TRBD2. The junction had 8 bases not matched to a gene; V was cut back by 3 bases and J by 6 bases. This CDR3 region has 15 residues. CDR1 and CDR2 from the germline V gene are GTSNPN and SVGIG (reference sequence). The CDR3, as DNA: TGTGCCTGGAGCGCAACTAGCGGGAGGGCCAGCGAGCAGTACTTC. Translated: CAWSATSGRASEQYF.